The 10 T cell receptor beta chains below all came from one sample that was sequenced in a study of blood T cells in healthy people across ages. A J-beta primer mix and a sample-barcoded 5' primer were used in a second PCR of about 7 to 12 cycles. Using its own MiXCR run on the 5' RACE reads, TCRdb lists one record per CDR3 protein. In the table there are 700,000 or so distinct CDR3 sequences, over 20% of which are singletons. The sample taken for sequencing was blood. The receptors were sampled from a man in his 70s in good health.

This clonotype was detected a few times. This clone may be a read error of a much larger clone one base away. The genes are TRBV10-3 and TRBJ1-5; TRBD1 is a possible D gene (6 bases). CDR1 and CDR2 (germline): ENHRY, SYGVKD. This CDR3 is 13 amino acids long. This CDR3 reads CAINEGGNRPQHF. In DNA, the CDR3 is TGTGCCATCAACGAGGGGGGCAATCGGCCCCAGCATTTT.

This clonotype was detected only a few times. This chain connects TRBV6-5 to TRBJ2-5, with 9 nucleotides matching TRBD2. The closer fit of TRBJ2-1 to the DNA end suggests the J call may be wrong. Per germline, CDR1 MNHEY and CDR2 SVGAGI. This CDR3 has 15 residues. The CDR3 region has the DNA TGTGCCAGCAGTTACGGTAGCGGGAGAGGCAATGAGCAGTTCTTC. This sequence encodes CASSYGSGRGNEQFF.

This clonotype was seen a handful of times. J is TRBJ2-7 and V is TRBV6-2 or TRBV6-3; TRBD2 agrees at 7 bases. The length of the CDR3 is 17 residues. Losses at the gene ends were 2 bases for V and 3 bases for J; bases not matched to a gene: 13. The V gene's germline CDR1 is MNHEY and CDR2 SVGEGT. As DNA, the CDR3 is TGTGCCAGCAGTTACGGGCTGCGGACTAGGGACCTCTACGAGCAGTACTTC. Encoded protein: CASSYGLRTRDLYEQYF.

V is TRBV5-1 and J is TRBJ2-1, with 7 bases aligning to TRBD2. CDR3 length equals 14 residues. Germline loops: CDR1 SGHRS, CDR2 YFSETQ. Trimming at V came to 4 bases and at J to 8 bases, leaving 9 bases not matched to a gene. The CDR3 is CASSMTSPGYEQFF. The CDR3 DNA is TGCGCCAGCAGCATGACTAGCCCGGGCTATGAGCAGTTCTTC.

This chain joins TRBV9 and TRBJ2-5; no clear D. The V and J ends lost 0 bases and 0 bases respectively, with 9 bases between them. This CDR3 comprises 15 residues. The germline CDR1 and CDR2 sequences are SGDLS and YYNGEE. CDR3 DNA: TGTGCCAGCAGCGTAGGCACTGAGTACCAAGAGACCCAGTACTTC. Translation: CASSVGTEYQETQYF.

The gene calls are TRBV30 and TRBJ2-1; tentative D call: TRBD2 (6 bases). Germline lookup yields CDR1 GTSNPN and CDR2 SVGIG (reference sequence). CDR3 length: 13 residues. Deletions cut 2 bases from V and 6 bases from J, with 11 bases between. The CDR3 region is CAWSTGTANEQFF. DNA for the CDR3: TGTGCCTGGAGTACCGGGACTGCCAATGAGCAGTTCTTC.

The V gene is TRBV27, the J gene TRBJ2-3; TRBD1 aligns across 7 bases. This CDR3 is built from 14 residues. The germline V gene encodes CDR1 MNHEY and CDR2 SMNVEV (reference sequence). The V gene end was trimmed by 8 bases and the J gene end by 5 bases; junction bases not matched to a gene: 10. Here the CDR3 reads CASGHLGGVDTQYF. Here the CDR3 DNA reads TGTGCCAGCGGTCATTTAGGGGGCGTAGATACGCAGTATTTT.

The CDR3 bases are TGTGCCAGCAGTGGTTATAATTCACCCCTCCACTTT. This translates into CASSGYNSPLHF. The rearrangement uses TRBV6-6 and TRBJ1-6, with unresolved D. The CDR3 length is 12 residues. Per the germline V gene, CDR1 is MNHNY and CDR2 is SVGAGI (reference sequence). The V gene lost 5 bases and the J gene lost 4 bases, with 3 bases spanning the gap.

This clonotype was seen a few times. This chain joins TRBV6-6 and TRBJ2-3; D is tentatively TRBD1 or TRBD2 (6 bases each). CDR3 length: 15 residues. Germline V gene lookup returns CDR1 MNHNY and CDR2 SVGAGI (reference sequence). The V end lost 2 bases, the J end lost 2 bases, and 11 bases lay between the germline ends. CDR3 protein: CASSYTGANTDTQYF. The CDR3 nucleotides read TGTGCCAGCAGTTACACGGGGGCGAACACAGATACGCAGTATTTT.

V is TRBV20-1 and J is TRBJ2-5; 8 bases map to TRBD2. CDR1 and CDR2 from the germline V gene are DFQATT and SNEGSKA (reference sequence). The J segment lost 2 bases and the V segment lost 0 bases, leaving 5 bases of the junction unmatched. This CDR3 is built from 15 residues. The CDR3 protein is CSARDPSGRQETQYF. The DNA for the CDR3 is TGCAGTGCTAGAGACCCTAGCGGGCGACAAGAGACCCAGTACTTC.